Below, 11 T cell receptor beta chains from the same sample are listed, as sequenced in a study of OX40 agonist ivuxolimab in advanced cancers. Some clones are missing from TCRdb's copy, which holds only in-frame ones; the method was immunoSEQ multiplex PCR. The data contain about 56,000 clones, over 75% of them seen just once; the ten biggest clones take up 4% to 5%. The specimen was CD4+ or CD8+ T cells sorted from blood, collected in a trial of the OX40 agonist ivuxolimab. Receptors originate from an adult with an advanced solid tumor such as melanoma, head and neck, liver or kidney cancer.

This chain connects TRBV19 to TRBJ2-7; D remains ambiguous. V was pared by 3 bases and J by 3 bases, with 9 bases between. The CDR3 consists of 13 residues. Germline-derived CDR1 and CDR2 are LNHDA and SQIVND (reference sequence). In nucleotides, the CDR3 is TGTGCCAGTAGTATCACCACCAACTACGAGCAGTACTTC. Protein: CASSITTNYEQYF. The entire variable domain, with the rest obtained from reference TRBV19 and TRBJ2-7, is as follows: DGGITQSPKYLFRKEGQNVTLSCEQNLNHDAMYWYRQDPGQGLRLIYYSQIVNDFQKGDIAEGYSVSREKKESFPLTVTSAQKNPTAFYLCASSITTNYEQYFGPGTRLTVT.

This chain uses TRBV30 with TRBJ2-1; D may be TRBD2 (6 bases). V dropped 0 bases and J dropped 15 bases, with 21 bases sitting between them. Germline V gene sequence: CDR1 GTSNPN, CDR2 SVGIG (reference sequence). The CDR3 contains 14 residues. The CDR3 sequence: CAWSVREQNGRPFF. CDR3 DNA sequence: TGTGCCTGGAGTGTACGGGAGCAGAACGGGAGACCGTTCTTC.

This sequence joins TRBV28 and TRBJ1-2; the match to TRBD1 covers 8 bases. V shed 2 bases and J 8 bases; nucleotides not matched to a gene: 10. In germline, CDR1 is MDHEN, CDR2 SYDVKM. The length of the CDR3 is 15 residues. CDR3 sequence reads: CASSLASGGVLGYTF. The CDR3 DNA sequence: TGTGCCAGCAGTTTAGCTTCAGGGGGCGTTTTAGGCTACACCTTC.

The chain recombines TRBV18 with TRBJ2-7; 7 bases agree with TRBD1. J lost 2 bases, V lost 3 bases, and 4 bases had no gene match. Germline loops: CDR1 KGHSH, CDR2 LQKENI. This CDR3 has 14 amino acids. The CDR3 spells CASSPTGETYEQYF. The CDR3 DNA is TGTGCCAGCTCACCCACAGGGGAGACCTACGAGCAGTACTTC.

The chain carries TRBV19 and TRBJ2-7; the D gene is possibly TRBD1 (6 bases). V was pared by 2 bases and J by 2 bases, with 10 bases between. The CDR3 is 14 residues long. The germline V gene encodes CDR1 LNHDA and CDR2 SQIVND (reference sequence). This chain's CDR3 is CASSISRGAYEQYF. CDR3 in DNA: TGTGCCAGTAGTATAAGCAGGGGTGCCTACGAGCAGTACTTC.

The chain recombines TRBV30 with TRBJ2-2; 7 bases are shared with TRBD2. Per the germline V gene, CDR1 is GTSNPN and CDR2 is SVGIG (reference sequence). V shed 5 bases, J shed 4 bases, and the junction held 10 bases outside the gene matches. The CDR3 is 15 amino acids. Here the CDR3 DNA reads TGTGCCTGGGTCAAGGCGGGAGCGGGCACCGGGGAGCTGTTTTTT. Translated: CAWVKAGAGTGELFF. The full variable domain, with the rest looked up from reference TRBV30 and TRBJ2-2, is SQTIHQWPATLVQPVGSPLSLECTVEGTSNPNLYWYRQAAGRGLQLLFYSVGIGQISSEVPQNLSASRPQDRQFILSSKKLLLSDSGFYLCAWVKAGAGTGELFFGEGSRLTVL.

This chain connects TRBV5-4 to TRBJ2-3, with D perhaps matching TRBD2 (5 bases). The CDR3 extends over 15 amino acids. CDR1 SGHNT and CDR2 YYREEE come from the germline V gene (reference sequence). The germline V and J ends were trimmed by 4 bases and 1 base, with 13 bases remaining between them. The CDR3 region has the DNA TGTGCCAGCAGCCGGAGCGGATCCCGCACAGATACGCAGTATTTT. Protein: CASSRSGSRTDTQYF.

This clone has more than one count but fewer than ten. The V call is TRBV27, the J call TRBJ1-2; 7 bases fit TRBD1. Trimming at V came to 6 bases and at J to 4 bases, leaving 5 bases not matched to a gene. In germline, CDR1 is MNHEY, CDR2 SMNVEV (reference sequence). The CDR3 loop spans 13 amino acids. The CDR3 protein is CASRGRGAYGYTF. Here the CDR3 DNA reads TGTGCCAGCAGGGGCAGGGGGGCCTATGGCTACACCTTC.

This clone was detected only once. The V call is TRBV18, the J call TRBJ2-5; TRBD1 is a possible D gene (5 bases). V was clipped by 3 bases and J by 4 bases, with 15 bases between them. Germline CDR1 and CDR2: KGHSH and LQKENI. CDR3 size: 15 residues. The CDR3 protein is CASSPGRAVSETQYF. In DNA, the CDR3 is TGTGCCAGCTCACCCGGCAGGGCGGTATCAGAGACCCAGTACTTC.

This clone has more than one count but fewer than ten. The chain uses TRBV18 and TRBJ1-2; D is unclear. Germline V gene lookup returns CDR1 KGHSH and CDR2 LQKENI. The CDR3 runs to 16 residues. V shed 0 bases and J shed 4 bases, with 15 bases lying between them. CDR3 region: CASSPPSLYSTYGYTF. CDR3 nucleotides: TGTGCCAGCTCACCACCTTCTCTTTATTCCACCTATGGCTACACCTTC. Variable domain in full (rest from reference TRBV18 and TRBJ1-2): NAGVMQNPRHLVRRRGQEARLRCSPMKGHSHVYWYRQLPEEGLKFMVYLQKENIIDESGMPKERFSAEFPKEGPSILRIQQVVRGDSAAYFCASSPPSLYSTYGYTFGSGTRLTVV.

The chain uses TRBV9 and TRBJ1-2; TRBD1 agrees at 7 bases. The CDR3 runs to 16 residues. V lost 3 bases and J lost 7; bases outside the gene matches: 15. The germline V gene encodes CDR1 SGDLS and CDR2 YYNGEE. The DNA of the CDR3 is TGTGCCAGCAGCGGAGCCCCGACAGGGAGATATGCTGGCTACACCTTC. This translates into CASSGAPTGRYAGYTF. Using reference TRBV9 and TRBJ1-2 for the parts outside the CDR3, the full variable domain is DSGVTQTPKHLITATGQRVTLRCSPRSGDLSVYWYQQSLDQGLQFLIQYYNGEERAKGNILERFSAQQFPDLHSELNLSSLELGDSALYFCASSGAPTGRYAGYTFGSGTRLTVV.